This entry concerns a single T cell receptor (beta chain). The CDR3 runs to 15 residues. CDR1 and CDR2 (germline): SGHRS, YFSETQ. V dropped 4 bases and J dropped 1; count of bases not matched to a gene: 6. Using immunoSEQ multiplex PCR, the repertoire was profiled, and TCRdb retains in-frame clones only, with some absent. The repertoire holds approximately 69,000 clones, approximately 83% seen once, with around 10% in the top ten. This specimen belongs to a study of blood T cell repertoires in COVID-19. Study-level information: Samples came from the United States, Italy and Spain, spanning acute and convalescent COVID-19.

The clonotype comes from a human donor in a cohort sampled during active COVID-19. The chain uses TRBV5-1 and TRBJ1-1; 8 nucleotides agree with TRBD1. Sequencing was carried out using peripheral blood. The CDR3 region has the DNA TGCGCCAGCAGCATACGGACAGGGCCGAACACTGAAGCTTTCTTT. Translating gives CASSIRTGPNTEAFF.